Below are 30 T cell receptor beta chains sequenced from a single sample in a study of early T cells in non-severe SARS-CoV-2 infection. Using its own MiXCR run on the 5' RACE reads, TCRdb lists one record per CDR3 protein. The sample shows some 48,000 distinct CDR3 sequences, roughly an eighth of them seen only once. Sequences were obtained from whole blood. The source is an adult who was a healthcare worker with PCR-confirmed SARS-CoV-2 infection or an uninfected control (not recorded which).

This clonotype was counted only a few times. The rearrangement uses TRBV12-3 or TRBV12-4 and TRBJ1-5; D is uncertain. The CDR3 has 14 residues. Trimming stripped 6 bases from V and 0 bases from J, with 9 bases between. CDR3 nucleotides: TGTGCCAGCAGAGGCGTTTATAGCAATCAGCCCCAGCATTTT. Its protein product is CASRGVYSNQPQHF.

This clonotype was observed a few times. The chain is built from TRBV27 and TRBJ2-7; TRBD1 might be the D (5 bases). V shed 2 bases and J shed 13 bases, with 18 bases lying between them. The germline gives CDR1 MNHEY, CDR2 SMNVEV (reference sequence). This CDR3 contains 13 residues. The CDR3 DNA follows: TGTGCCAGCAGTTTAGCGGCAGGGTCAACTCTCTACTTC. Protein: CASSLAAGSTLYF.

In nucleotides, the CDR3 is TGTGCCTGGAGTGCCTTCGGTGGGACTGAAGCTTTCTTT. Translated, it gives CAWSAFGGTEAFF. The V call is TRBV30, the J call TRBJ1-1; no firm D call. Germline values: CDR1 GTSNPN, CDR2 SVGIG (reference sequence). The V end was cut by 1 base, the J end by 5 bases, with 11 bases between. The CDR3 is made up of 13 amino acids.

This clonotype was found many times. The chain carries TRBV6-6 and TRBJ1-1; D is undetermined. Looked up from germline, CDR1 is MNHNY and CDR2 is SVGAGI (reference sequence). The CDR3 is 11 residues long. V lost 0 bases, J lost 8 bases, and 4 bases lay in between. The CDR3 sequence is CASSYSSEAFF. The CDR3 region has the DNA TGTGCCAGCAGTTACTCTTCAGAAGCTTTCTTT.

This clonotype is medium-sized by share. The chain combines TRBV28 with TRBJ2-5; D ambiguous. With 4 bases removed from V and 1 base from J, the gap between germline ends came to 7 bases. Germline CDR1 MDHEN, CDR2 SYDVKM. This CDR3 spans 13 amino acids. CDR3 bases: TGTGCCAGCAGTTCCCCAGCCCAAGAGACCCAGTACTTC. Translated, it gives CASSSPAQETQYF.

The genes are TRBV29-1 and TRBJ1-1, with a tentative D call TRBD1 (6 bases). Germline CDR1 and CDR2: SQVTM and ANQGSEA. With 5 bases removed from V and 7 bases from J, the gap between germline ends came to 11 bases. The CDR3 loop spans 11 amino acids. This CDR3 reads CSVKGGLEAFF. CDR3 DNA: TGCAGCGTTAAGGGGGGACTTGAAGCTTTCTTT.

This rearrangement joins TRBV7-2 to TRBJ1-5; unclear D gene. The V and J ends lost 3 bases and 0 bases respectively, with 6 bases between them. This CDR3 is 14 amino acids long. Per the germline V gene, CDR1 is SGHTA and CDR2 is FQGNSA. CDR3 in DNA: TGTGCCAGCAGCTTTCAGTATAGCAATCAGCCCCAGCATTTT. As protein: CASSFQYSNQPQHF.

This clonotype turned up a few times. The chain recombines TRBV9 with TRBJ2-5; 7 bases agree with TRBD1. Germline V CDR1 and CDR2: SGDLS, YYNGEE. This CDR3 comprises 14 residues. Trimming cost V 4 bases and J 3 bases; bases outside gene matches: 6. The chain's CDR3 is CASSTRDRKETQYF. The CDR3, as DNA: TGTGCCAGCAGCACCCGGGACAGAAAAGAGACCCAGTACTTC.

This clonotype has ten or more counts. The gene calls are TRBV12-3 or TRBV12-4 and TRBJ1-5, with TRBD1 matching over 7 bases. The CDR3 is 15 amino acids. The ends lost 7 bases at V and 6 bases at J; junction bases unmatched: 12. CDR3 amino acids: CASNRGEGGSQPQHF. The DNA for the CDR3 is TGTGCCAGCAACAGGGGAGAGGGGGGAAGTCAGCCCCAGCATTTT.

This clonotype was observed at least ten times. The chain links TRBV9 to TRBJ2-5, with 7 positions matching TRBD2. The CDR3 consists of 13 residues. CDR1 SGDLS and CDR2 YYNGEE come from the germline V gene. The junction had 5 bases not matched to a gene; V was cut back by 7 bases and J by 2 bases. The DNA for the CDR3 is TGTGCCAGCGAGAGCGGGGATCAAGAGACCCAGTACTTC. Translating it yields CASESGDQETQYF.

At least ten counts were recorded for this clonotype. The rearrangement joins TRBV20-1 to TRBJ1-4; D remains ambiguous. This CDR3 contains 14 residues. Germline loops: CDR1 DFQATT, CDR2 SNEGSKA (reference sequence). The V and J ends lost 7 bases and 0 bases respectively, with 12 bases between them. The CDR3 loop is CSGTEAPTNEKLFF. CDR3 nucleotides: TGCAGTGGAACAGAAGCTCCAACTAATGAAAAACTGTTTTTT.

CDR3 amino acids: CASSYQLAGGSTEAFF. The CDR3 region has the DNA TGTGCCAGCAGCTACCAGTTGGCAGGGGGCTCGACTGAAGCTTTCTTT. The rearrangement uses TRBV5-5 and TRBJ1-1; 8 nucleotides match TRBD1. This CDR3 contains 16 residues. The trim removed 3 bases at V and 5 bases at J, leaving 12 bases unmatched. In germline, CDR1 is SGHKS, CDR2 YYEKEE (reference sequence). Together with reference TRBV5-5 and TRBJ1-1, the CDR3 gives the full variable domain: DAGVTQSPTHLIKTRGQQVTLRCSPISGHKSVSWYQQVLGQGPQFIFQYYEKEERGRGNFPDRFSARQFPNYSSELNVNALLLGDSALYLCASSYQLAGGSTEAFFGQGTRLTVV.

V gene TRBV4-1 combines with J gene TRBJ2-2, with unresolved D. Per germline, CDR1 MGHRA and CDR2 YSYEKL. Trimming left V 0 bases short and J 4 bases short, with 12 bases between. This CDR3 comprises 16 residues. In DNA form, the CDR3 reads TGCGCCAGCAGCCAAGATCCCTCCTGGAGCACCGGGGAGCTGTTTTTT. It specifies CASSQDPSWSTGELFF.

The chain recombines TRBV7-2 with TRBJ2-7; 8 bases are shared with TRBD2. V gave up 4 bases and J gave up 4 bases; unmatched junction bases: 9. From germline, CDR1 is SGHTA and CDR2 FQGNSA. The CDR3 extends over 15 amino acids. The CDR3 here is CASSSRTGLAYEQYF. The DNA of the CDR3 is TGTGCCAGCAGCTCCCGAACAGGACTAGCTTACGAGCAGTACTTC.

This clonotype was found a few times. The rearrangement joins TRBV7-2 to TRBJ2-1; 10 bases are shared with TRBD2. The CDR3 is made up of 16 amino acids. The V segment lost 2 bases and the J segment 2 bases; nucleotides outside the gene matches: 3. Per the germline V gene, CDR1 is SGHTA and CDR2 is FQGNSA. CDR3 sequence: CASSLLSGRAYNEQFF. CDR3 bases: TGTGCCAGCAGCTTATTGAGCGGGAGGGCCTACAATGAGCAGTTCTTC.

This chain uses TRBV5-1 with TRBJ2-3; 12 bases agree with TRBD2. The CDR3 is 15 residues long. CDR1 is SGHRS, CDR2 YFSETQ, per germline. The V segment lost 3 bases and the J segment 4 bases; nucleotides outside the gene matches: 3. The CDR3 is CASSSGLAGADTQYF. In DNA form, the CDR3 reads TGCGCCAGCAGCTCGGGACTAGCGGGCGCAGATACGCAGTATTTT. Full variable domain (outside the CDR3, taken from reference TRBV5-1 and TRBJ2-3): KAGVTQTPRYLIKTRGQQVTLSCSPISGHRSVSWYQQTPGQGLQFLFEYFSETQRNKGNFPGRFSGRQFSNSRSEMNVSTLELGDSALYLCASSSGLAGADTQYFGPGTRLTVL.

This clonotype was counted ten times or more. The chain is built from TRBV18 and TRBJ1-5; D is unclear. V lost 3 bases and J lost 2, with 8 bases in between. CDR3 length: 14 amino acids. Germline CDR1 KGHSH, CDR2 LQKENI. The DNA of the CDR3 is TGTGCCAGCTCACCCGGGTTTGGCAATCAGCCCCAGCATTTT. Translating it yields CASSPGFGNQPQHF.

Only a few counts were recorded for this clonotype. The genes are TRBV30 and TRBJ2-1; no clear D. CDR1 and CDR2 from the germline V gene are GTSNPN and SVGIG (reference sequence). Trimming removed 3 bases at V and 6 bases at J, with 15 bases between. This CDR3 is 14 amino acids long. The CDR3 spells CAWRGIDKANEQFF. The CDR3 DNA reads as TGTGCCTGGAGAGGTATCGATAAGGCCAATGAGCAGTTCTTC. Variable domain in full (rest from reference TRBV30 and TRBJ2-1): SQTIHQWPATLVQPVGSPLSLECTVEGTSNPNLYWYRQAAGRGLQLLFYSVGIGQISSEVPQNLSASRPQDRQFILSSKKLLLSDSGFYLCAWRGIDKANEQFFGPGTRLTVL.

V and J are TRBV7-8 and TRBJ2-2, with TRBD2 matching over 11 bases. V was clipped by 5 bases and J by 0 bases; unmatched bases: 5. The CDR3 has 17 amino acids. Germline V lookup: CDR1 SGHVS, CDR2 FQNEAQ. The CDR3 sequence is CASSPPGLAANTGELFF. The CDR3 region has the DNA TGTGCCAGCAGCCCCCCGGGACTAGCGGCGAACACCGGGGAGCTGTTTTTT.

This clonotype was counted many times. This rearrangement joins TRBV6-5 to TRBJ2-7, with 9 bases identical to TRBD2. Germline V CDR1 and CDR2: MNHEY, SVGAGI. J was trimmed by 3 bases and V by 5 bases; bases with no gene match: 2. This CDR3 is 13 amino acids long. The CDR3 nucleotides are TGTGCCAGCAGTGCGGGGGGGATCTACGAGCAGTACTTC. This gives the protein CASSAGGIYEQYF.

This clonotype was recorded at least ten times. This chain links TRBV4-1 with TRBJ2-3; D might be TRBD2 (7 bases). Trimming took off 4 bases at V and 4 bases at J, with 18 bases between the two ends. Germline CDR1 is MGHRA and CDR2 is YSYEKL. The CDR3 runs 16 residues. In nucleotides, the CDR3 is TGCGCCAGCAGCCGCGGGGAGGGGGTCAAGGCAGATACGCAGTATTTT. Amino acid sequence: CASSRGEGVKADTQYF.

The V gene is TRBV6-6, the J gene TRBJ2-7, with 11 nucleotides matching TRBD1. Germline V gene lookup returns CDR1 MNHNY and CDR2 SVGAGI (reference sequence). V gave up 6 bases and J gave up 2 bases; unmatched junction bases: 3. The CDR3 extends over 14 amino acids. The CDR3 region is CASSRDRGAYEQYF. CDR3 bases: TGTGCCAGCAGCCGGGACAGGGGGGCCTACGAGCAGTACTTC.

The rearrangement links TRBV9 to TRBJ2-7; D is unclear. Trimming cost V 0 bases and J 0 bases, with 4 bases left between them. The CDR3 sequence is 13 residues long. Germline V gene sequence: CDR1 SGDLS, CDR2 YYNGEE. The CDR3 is CASSVGGSYEQYF. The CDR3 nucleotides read TGTGCCAGCAGCGTAGGGGGCTCCTACGAGCAGTACTTC.

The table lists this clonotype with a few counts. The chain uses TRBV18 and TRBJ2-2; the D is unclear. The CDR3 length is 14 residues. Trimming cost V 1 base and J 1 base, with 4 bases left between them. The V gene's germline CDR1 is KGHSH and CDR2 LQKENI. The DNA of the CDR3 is TGTGCCAGCTCACCACAACAGAACACCGGGGAGCTGTTTTTT. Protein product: CASSPQQNTGELFF.

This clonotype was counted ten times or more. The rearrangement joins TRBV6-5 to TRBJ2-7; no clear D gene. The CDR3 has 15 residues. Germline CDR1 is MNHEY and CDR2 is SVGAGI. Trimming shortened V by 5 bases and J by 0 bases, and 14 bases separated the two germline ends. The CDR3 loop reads CASSLTALNSYEQYF. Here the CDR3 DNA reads TGTGCCAGCAGTCTGACTGCATTAAACTCCTACGAGCAGTACTTC.

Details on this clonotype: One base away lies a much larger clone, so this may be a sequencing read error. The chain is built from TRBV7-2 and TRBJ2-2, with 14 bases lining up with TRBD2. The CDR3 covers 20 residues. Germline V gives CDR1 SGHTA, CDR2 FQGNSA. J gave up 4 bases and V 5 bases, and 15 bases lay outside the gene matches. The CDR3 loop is CASSSRLAGGPSVITGELFF. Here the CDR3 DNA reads TGTGCCAGCAGCAGCCGACTAGCGGGAGGGCCGTCGGTGATCACCGGGGAGCTGTTTTTT. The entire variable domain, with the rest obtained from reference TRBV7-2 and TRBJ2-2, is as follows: GAGVSQSPSNKVTEKGKDVELRCDPISGHTALYWYRQSLGQGLEFLIYFQGNSAPDKSGLPSDRFSAERTGGSVSTLTIQRTQQEDSAVYLCASSSRLAGGPSVITGELFFGEGSRLTVL.

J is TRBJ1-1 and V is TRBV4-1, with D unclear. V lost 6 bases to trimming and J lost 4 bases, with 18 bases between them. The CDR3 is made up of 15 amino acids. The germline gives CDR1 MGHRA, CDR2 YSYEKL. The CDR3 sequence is CASRRQSNSGTEAFF. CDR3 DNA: TGCGCCAGCAGGCGGCAGAGTAATTCGGGCACTGAAGCTTTCTTT.

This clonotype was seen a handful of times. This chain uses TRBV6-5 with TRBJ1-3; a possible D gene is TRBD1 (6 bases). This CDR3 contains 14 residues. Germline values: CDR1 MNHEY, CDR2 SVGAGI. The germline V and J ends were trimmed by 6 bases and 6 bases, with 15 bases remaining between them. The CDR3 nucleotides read TGTGCCAGCAGAACCGGGGGGCGGGTAAACACCATATATTTT. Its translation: CASRTGGRVNTIYF.

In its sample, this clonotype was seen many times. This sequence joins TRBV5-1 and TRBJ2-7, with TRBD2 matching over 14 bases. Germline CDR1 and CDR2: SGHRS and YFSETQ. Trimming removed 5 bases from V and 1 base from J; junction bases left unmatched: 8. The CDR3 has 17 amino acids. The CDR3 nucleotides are TGCGCCAGCAGAAGGACTAGCGGGAGGATCATTTCCTACGAGCAGTACTTC. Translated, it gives CASRRTSGRIISYEQYF. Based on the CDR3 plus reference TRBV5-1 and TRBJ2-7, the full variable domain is KAGVTQTPRYLIKTRGQQVTLSCSPISGHRSVSWYQQTPGQGLQFLFEYFSETQRNKGNFPGRFSGRQFSNSRSEMNVSTLELGDSALYLCASRRTSGRIISYEQYFGPGTRLTVT.

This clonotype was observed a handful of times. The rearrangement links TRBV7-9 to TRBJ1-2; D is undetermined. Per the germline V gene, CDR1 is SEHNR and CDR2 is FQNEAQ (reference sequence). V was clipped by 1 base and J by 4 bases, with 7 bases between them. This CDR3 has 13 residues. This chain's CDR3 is CASSLEVSYGYTF. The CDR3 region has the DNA TGTGCCAGCAGCTTAGAGGTCAGCTATGGCTACACCTTC.